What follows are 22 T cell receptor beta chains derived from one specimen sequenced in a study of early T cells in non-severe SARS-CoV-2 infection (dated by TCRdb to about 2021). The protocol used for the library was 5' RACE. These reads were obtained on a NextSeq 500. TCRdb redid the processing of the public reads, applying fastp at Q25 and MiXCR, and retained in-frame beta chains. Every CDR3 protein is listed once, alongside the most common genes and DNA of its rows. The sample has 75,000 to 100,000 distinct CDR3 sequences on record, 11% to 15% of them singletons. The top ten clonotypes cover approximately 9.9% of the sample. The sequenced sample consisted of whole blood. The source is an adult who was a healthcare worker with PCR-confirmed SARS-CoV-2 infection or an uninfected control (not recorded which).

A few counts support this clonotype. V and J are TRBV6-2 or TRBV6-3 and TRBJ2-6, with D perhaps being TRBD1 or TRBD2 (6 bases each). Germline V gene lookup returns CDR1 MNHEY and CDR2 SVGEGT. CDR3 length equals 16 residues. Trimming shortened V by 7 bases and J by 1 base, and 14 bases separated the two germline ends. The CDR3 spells CASTIRGGSGANVLTF. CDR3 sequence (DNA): TGTGCCAGCACCATCAGGGGAGGTTCTGGGGCCAACGTCCTGACTTTC.

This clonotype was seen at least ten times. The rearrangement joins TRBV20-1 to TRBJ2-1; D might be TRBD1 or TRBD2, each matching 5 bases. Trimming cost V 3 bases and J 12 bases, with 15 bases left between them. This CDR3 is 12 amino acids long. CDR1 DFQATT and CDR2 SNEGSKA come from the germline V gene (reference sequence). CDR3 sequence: CSARGTSVRQFF. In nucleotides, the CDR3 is TGCAGTGCTAGGGGGACGTCGGTACGGCAGTTCTTC.

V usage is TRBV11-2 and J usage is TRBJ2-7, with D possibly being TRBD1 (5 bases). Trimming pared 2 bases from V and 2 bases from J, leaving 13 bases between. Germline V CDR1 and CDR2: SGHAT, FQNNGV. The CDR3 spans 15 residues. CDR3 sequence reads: CASSLRGQGTYEQYF. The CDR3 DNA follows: TGTGCCAGCAGCTTAAGGGGTCAGGGTACCTACGAGCAGTACTTC.

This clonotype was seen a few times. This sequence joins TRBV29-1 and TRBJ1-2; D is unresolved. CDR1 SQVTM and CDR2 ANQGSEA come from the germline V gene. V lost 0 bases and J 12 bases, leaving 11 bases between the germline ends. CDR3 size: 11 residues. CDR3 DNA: TGCAGCGTTGAAGATTATCAGAGAAACACCTTC. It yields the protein CSVEDYQRNTF.

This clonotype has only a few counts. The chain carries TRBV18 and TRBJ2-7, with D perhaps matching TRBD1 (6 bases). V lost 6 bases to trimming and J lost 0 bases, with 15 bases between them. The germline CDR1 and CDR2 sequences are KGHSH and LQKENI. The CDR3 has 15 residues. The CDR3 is CASSPPGTPSYEQYF. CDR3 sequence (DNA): TGTGCCAGCTCCCCCCCCGGGACACCCTCCTACGAGCAGTACTTC.

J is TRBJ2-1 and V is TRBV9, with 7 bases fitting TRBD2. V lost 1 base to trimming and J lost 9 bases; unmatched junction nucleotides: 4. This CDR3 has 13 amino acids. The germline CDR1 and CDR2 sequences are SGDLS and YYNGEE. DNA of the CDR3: TGTGCCAGCAGCGTACAGGTAGCGGGTGAGCAGTTCTTC. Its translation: CASSVQVAGEQFF.

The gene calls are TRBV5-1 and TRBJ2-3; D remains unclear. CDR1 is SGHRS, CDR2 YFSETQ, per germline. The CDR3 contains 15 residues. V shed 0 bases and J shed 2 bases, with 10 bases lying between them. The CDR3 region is CASSLDHTLTDTQYF. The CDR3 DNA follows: TGCGCCAGCAGCTTGGACCATACCCTCACAGATACGCAGTATTTT.

The CDR3 DNA is TGTGCCATCAGTGATTTGATTTGGCGGGGGGGACGGGAGCAGTTCTTC. Amino acids: CAISDLIWRGGREQFF. The chain recombines TRBV10-3 with TRBJ2-1; 9 bases agree with TRBD2. Per the germline V gene, CDR1 is ENHRY and CDR2 is SYGVKD. The CDR3 length is 16 residues. With 3 bases clipped from V and 10 bases from J, the junction kept 13 bases outside the gene matches.

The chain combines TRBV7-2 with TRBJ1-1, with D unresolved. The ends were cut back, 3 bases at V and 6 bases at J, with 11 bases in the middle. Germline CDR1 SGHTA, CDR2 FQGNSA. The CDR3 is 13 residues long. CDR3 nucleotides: TGTGCCAGCAGCTTTATCATTGTGGCTGAAGCTTTCTTT. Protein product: CASSFIIVAEAFF.

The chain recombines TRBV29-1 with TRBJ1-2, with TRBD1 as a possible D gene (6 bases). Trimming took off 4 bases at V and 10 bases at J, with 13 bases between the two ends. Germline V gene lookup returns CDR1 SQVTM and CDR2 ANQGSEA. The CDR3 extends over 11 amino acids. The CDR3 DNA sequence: TGCAGCGTTGCGACAGGCCCCCACTACACCTTC. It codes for CSVATGPHYTF.

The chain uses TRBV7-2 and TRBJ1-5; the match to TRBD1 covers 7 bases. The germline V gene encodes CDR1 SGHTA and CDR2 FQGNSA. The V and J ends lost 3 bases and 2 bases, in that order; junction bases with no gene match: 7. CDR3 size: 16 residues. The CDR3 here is CASSFGTVRGNQPQHF. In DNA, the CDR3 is TGTGCCAGCAGCTTCGGGACAGTCAGGGGCAATCAGCCCCAGCATTTT. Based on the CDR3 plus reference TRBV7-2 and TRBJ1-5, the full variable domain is GAGVSQSPSNKVTEKGKDVELRCDPISGHTALYWYRQSLGQGLEFLIYFQGNSAPDKSGLPSDRFSAERTGGSVSTLTIQRTQQEDSAVYLCASSFGTVRGNQPQHFGDGTRLSIL.

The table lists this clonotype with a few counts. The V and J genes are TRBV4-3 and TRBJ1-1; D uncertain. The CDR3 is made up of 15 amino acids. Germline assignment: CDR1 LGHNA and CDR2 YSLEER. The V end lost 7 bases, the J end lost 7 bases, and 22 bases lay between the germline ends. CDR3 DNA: TGCGCCAGCACCGAAACCCCGGGAGCCCCAAATGAAGCTTTCTTT. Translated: CASTETPGAPNEAFF.

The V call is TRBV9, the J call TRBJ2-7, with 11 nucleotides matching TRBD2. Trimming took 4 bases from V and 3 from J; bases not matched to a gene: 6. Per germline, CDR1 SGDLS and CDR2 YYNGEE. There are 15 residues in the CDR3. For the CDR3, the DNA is TGTGCCAGCAGCATAGGGACTAGCGGACACTACGAGCAGTACTTC. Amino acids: CASSIGTSGHYEQYF.

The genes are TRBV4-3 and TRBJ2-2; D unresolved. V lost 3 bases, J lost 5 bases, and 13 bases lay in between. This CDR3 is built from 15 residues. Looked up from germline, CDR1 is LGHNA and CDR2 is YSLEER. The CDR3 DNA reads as TGCGCCAGCAGCCAGGAACATACAATAACCGGGGAGCTGTTTTTT. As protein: CASSQEHTITGELFF.

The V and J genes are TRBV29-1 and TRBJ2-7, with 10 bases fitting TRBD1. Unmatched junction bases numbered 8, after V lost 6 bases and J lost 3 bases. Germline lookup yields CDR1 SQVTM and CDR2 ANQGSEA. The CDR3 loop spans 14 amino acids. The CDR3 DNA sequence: TGCAGCGTCGCGTTGACAGGGGGCTACTACGAGCAGTACTTC. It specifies CSVALTGGYYEQYF.

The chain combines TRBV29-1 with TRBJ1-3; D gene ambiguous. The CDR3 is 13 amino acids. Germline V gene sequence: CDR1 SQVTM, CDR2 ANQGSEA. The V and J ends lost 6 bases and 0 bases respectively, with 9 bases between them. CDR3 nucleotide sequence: TGCAGCGTCTCGATGAGCTCTGGAAACACCATATATTTT. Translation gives CSVSMSSGNTIYF.

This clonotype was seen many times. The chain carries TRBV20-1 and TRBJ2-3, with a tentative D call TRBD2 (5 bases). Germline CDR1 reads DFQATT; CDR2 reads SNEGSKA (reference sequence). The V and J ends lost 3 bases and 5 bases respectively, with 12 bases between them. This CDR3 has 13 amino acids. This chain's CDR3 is CSARVIRGDTQYF. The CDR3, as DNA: TGCAGTGCTAGGGTAATCCGGGGAGATACGCAGTATTTT.

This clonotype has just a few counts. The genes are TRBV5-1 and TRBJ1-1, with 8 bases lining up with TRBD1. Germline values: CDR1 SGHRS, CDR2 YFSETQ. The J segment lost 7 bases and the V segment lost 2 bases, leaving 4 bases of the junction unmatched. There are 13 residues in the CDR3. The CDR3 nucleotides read TGCGCCAGCAGCTTCCAGGGGGCGCGTGAAGCTTTCTTT. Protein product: CASSFQGAREAFF.

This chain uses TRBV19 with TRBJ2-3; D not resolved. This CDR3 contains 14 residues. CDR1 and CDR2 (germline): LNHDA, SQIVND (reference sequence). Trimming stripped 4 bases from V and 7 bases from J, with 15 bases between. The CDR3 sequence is CASSTTAGPNTQYF. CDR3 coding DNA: TGTGCCAGTAGTACGACGGCCGGGCCGAATACGCAGTATTTT.

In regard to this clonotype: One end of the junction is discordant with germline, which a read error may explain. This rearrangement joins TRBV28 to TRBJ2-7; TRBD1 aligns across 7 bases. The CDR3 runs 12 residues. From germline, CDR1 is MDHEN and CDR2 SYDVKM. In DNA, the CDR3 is TGTGCCAGCAGCTCAGGACAGGACGAGGAGTACTTC. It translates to CASSSGQDEEYF.

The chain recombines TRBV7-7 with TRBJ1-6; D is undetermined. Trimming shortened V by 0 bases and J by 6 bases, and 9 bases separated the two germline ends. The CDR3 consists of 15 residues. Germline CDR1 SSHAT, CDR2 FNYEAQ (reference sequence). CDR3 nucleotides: TGTGCCAGCAGCTTAGCACGGATCCTTAATTCACCCCTCCACTTT. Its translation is CASSLARILNSPLHF.

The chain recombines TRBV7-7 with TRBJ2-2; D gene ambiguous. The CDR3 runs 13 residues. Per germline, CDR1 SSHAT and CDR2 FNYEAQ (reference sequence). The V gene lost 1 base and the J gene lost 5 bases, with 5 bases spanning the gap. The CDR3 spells CASSLDRTGELFF. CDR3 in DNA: TGTGCCAGCAGCTTAGATAGGACCGGGGAGCTGTTTTTT. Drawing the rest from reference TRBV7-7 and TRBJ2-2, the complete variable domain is GAGVSQSPRYKVTKRGQDVTLRCDPISSHATLYWYQQALGQGPEFLTYFNYEAQPDKSGLPSDRFSAERPEGSISTLTIQRTEQRDSAMYRCASSLDRTGELFFGEGSRLTVL.